This note documents a single T cell receptor (beta chain) sequence. CDR1 ENHRY and CDR2 SYGVKD come from the germline V gene. J was trimmed by 5 bases and V by 6 bases; bases with no gene match: 8. The CDR3 totals 15 residues. The sample comes from a study of T cell changes during pregnancy in multiple sclerosis. Generated by immunoSEQ multiplex PCR, the TCRdb table keeps only in-frame clones and is missing some. Here the sample spans some 100,000 clones, more than 90% being singletons. The chain carries TRBV10-3 and TRBJ2-5; TRBD2 agrees at 11 bases. Sequenced here: peripheral blood, sampled in the second trimester of pregnancy. The sequence derives from a female donor with multiple sclerosis, enrolled in a pregnancy study. The DNA for the CDR3 is TGTGCCATCAGCAATAGCGGGAGGGCCACGGAGACCCAGTACTTC. Its translation is CAISNSGRATETQYF.